This T cell receptor beta chain was identified during a study of shared clonotypes between healthy human individuals. The overall study: Samples came from a couple of female and a few male donors aged 18 to 49.

The CDR3 sequence is 15 residues long. V gave up 5 bases and J gave up 2 bases; unmatched junction bases: 7. CDR1 is SGHNT, CDR2 YYREEE, per germline (reference sequence). Profiled with immunoSEQ multiplex PCR; TCRdb holds only in-frame clones, not every one. The sample contains 1.6 million or so clones, roughly 96% of which appear only once. The receptor's source is a man aged 25-45 years in good health. The material sequenced was naive CD4+ T cells sorted from blood. Described subset: CD45RA+ positively selected. The V gene is TRBV5-4, the J gene TRBJ2-7; 10 bases are shared with TRBD2. The CDR3 coding sequence is TGTGCCAGCAGAGTAGGACTAGCGGAGCCCTACGAGCAGTACTTC. Translated, it gives CASRVGLAEPYEQYF.